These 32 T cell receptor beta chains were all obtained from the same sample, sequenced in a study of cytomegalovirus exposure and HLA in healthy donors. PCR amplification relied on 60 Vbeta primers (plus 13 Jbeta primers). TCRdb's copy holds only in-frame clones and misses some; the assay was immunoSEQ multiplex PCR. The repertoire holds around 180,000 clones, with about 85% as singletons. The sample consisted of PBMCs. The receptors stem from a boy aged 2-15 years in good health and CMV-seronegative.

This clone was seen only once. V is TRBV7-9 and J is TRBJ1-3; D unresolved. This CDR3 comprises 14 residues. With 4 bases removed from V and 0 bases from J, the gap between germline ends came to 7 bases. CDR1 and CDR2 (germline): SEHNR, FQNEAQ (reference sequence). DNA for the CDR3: TGTGCCAGCAGCTCCCGGAGCTCTGGAAACACCATATATTTT. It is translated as CASSSRSSGNTIYF.

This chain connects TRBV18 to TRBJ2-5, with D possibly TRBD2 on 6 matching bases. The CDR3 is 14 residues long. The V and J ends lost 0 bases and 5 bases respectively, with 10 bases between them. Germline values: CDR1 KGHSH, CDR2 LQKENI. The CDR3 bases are TGTGCCAGCTCACCACCGGCGGCGGGGGAGACCCAGTACTTC. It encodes CASSPPAAGETQYF.

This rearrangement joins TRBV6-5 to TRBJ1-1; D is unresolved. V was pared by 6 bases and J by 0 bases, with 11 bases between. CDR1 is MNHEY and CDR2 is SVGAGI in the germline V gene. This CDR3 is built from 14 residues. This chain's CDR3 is CASRTDHMNTEAFF. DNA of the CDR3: TGTGCCAGCAGGACTGACCACATGAACACTGAAGCTTTCTTT.

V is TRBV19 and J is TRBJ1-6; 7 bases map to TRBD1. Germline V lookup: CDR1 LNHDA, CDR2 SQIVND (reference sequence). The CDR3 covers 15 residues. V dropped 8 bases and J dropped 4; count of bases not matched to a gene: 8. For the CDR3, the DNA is TGTGCCAGTGCTTCGTTGGGACAGTATAATTCACCCCTCCACTTT. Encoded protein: CASASLGQYNSPLHF.

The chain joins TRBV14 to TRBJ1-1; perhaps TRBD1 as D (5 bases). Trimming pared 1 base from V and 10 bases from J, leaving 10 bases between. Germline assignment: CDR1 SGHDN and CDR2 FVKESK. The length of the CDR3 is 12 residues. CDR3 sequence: CASSQVGGTAFF. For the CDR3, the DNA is TGTGCCAGCAGCCAAGTGGGGGGGACAGCTTTCTTT.

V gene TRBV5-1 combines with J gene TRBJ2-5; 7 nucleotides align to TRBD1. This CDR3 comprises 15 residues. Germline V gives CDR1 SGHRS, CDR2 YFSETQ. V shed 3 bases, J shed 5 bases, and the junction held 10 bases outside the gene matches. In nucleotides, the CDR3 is TGCGCCAGCAGCTCCTCTGGACAGGTGTGGGAGACCCAGTACTTC. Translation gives CASSSSGQVWETQYF.

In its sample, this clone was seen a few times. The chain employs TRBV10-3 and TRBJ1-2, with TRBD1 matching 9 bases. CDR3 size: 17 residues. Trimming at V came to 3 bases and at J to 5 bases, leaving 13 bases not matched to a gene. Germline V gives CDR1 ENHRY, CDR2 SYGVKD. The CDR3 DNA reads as TGTGCCATCAGTGAAAGTTGGGGTACAGGGGGCGGATATGGCTACACCTTC. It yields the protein CAISESWGTGGGYGYTF.

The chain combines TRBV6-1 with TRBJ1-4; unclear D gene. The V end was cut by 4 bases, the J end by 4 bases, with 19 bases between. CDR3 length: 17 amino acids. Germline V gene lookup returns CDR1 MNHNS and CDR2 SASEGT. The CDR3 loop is CASSAGSAGGRNEKLFF. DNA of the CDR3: TGTGCCAGCAGTGCGGGCTCGGCAGGAGGACGTAATGAAAAACTGTTTTTT.

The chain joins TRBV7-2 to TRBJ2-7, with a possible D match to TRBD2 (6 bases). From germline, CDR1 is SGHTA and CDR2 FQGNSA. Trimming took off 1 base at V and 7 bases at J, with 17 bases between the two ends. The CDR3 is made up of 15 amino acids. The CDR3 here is CASSLGGVGSWEQYV. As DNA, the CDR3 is TGTGCCAGCAGCTTAGGGGGGGTGGGGTCTTGGGAGCAGTACGTC.

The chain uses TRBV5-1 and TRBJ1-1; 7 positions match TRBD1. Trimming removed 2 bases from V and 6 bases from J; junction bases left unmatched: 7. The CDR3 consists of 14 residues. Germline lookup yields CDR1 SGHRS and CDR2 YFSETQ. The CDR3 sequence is CASSFLGTVPEAFF. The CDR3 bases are TGCGCCAGCAGCTTCCTAGGGACAGTCCCTGAAGCTTTCTTT. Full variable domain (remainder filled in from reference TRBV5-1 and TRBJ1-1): KAGVTQTPRYLIKTRGQQVTLSCSPISGHRSVSWYQQTPGQGLQFLFEYFSETQRNKGNFPGRFSGRQFSNSRSEMNVSTLELGDSALYLCASSFLGTVPEAFFGQGTRLTVV.

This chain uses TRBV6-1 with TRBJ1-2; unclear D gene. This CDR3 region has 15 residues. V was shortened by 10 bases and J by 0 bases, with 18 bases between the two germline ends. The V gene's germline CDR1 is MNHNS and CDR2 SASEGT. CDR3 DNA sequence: TGTGCCACCCGACCAAGACAACCGACTAACTATGGCTACACCTTC. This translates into CATRPRQPTNYGYTF.

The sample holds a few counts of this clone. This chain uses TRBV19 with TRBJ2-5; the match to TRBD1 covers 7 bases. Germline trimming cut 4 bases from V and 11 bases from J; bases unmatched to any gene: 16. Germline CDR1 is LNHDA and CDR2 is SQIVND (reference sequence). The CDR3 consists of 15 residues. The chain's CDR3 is CASSRIRDRRTEQYF. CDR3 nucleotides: TGTGCCAGTAGTAGGATCCGGGACAGACGTACGGAGCAGTACTTC.

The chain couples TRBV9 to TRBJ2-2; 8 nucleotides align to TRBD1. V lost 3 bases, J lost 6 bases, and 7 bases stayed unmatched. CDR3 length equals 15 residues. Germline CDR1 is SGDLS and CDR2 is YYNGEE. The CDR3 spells CASSARTGKAGELFF. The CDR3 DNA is TGTGCCAGCAGCGCCCGGACAGGGAAGGCCGGGGAGCTGTTTTTT. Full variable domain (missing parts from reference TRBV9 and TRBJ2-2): DSGVTQTPKHLITATGQRVTLRCSPRSGDLSVYWYQQSLDQGLQFLIQYYNGEERAKGNILERFSAQQFPDLHSELNLSSLELGDSALYFCASSARTGKAGELFFGEGSRLTVL.

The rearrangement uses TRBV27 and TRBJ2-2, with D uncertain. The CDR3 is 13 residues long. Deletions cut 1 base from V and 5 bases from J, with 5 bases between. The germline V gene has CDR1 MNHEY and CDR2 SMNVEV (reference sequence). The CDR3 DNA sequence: TGTGCCAGCAGTTTATTGCGTACCGGGGAGCTGTTTTTT. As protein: CASSLLRTGELFF.

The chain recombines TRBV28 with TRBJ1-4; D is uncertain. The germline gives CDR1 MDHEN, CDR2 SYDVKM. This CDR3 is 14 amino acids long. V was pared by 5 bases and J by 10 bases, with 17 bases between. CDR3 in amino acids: CASSPSGMRGKLFF. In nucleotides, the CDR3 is TGTGCCAGCAGTCCATCGGGGATGCGAGGAAAACTGTTTTTT.

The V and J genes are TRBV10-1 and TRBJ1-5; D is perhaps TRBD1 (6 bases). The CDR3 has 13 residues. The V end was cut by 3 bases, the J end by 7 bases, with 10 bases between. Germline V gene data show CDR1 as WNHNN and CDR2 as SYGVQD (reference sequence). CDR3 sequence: CASSDAGVQPQHF. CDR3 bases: TGCGCCAGCAGTGATGCAGGGGTACAGCCCCAGCATTTT.

CDR3 DNA: TGTGCCAGCAGCCCGATTACACCCGGGGCCAACGTCCTGACTTTC. Translation gives CASSPITPGANVLTF. V gene TRBV5-6 combines with J gene TRBJ2-6; no clear D gene. This CDR3 is built from 15 residues. The V and J ends lost 4 bases and 4 bases respectively, with 12 bases between them. The germline V gene encodes CDR1 SGHDT and CDR2 YYEEEE.

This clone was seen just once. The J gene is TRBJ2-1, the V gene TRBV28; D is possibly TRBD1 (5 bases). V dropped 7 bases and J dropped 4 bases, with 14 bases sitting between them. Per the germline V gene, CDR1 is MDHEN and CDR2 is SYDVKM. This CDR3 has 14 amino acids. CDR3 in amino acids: CASTAGFGYNEQFF. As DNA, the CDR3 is TGTGCCAGCACTGCAGGGTTCGGGTACAATGAGCAGTTCTTC.

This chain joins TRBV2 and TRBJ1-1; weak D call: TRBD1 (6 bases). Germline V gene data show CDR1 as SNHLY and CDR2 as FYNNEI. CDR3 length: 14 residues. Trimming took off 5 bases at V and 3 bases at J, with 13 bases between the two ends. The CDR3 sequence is CASSPPTGYTEAFF. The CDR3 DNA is TGTGCCAGCAGTCCACCGACAGGTTACACTGAAGCTTTCTTT. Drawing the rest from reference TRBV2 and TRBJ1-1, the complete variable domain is EPEVTQTPSHQVTQMGQEVILRCVPISNHLYFYWYRQILGQKVEFLVSFYNNEISEKSEIFDDQFSVERPDGSNFTLKIRSTKLEDSAMYFCASSPPTGYTEAFFGQGTRLTVV.

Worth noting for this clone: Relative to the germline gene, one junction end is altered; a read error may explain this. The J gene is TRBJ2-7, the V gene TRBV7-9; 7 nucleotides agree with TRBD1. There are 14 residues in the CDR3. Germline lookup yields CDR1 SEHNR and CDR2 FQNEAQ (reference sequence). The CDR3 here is CSSSLVTGTYEQYF. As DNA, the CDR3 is TGTTCCAGTAGCTTAGTGACAGGGACCTACGAGCAGTACTTC. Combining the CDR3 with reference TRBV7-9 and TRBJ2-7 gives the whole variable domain DTGVSQNPRHKITKRGQNVTFRCDPISEHNRLYWYRQTLGQGPEFLTYFQNEAQLEKSRLLSDRFSAERPKGSFSTLEIQRTEQGDSAMYLCSSSLVTGTYEQYFGPGTRLTVT.

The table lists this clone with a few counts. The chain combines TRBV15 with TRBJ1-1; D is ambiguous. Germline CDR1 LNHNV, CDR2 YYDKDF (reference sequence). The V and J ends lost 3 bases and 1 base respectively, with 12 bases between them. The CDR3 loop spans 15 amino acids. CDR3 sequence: CATSRDWGGNTEAFF. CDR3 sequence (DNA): TGTGCCACCAGCAGGGACTGGGGTGGGAACACTGAAGCTTTCTTT.

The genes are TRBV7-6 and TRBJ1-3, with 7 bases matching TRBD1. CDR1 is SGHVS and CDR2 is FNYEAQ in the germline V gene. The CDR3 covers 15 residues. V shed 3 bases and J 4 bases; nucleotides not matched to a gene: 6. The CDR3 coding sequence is TGTGCCAGCAGCTTGAGACAGGGCGACGGAAACACCATATATTTT. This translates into CASSLRQGDGNTIYF.

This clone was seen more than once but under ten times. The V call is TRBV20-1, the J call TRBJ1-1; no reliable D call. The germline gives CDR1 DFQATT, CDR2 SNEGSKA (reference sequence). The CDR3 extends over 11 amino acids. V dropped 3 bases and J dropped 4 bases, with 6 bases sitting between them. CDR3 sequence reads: CSARGSTEAFF. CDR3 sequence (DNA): TGCAGTGCTAGGGGGAGCACTGAAGCTTTCTTT.

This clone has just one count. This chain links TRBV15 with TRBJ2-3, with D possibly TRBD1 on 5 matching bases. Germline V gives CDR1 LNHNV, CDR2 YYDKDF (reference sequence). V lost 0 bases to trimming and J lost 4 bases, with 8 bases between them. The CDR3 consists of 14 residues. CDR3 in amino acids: CATSRDMTADTQYF. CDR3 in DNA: TGTGCCACCAGCAGAGATATGACAGCAGATACGCAGTATTTT.

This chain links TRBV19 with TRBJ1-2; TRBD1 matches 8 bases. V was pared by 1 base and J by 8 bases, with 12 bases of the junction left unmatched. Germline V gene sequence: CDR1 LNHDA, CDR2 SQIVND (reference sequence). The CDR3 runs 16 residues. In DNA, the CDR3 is TGTGCCAGTAGTATAGGGATTGCAGGGGGCGCAGCGGGCTACACCTTC. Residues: CASSIGIAGGAAGYTF.

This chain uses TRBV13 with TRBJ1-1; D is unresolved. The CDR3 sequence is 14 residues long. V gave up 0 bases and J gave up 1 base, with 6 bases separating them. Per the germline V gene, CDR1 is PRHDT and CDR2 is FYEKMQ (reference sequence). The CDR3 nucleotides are TGTGCCAGCAGCTTAGGATCTTCGAACACTGAAGCTTTCTTT. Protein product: CASSLGSSNTEAFF.

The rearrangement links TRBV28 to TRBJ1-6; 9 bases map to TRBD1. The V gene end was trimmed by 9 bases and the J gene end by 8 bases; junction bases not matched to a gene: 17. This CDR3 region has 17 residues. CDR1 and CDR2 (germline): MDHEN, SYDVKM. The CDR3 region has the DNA TGTGCCAGTGCTACCTTACAGGGGGCTACGCACCATTCACCCCTCCACTTT. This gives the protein CASATLQGATHHSPLHF. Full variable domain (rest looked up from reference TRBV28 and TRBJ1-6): DVKVTQSSRYLVKRTGEKVFLECVQDMDHENMFWYRQDPGLGLRLIYFSYDVKMKEKGDIPEGYSVSREKKERFSLILESASTNQTSMYLCASATLQGATHHSPLHFGNGTRLTVT.

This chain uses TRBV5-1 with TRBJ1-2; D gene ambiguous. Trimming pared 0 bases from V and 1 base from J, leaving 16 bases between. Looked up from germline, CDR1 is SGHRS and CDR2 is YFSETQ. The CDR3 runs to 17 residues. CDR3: CASSLEGSGRGNYGYTF. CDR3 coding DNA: TGCGCCAGCAGCTTGGAGGGCAGCGGGCGGGGTAACTATGGCTACACCTTC.

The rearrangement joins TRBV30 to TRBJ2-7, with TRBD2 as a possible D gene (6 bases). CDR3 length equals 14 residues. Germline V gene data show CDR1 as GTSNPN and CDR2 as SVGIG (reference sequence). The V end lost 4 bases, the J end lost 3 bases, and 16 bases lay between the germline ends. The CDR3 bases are TGTGCCTGGATACCGGGACTCACGAACTACGAGCAGTACTTC. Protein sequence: CAWIPGLTNYEQYF.

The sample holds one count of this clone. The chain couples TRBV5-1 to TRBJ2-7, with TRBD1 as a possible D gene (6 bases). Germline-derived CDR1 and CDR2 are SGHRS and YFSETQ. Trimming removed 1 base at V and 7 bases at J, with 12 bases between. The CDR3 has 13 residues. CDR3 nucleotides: TGCGCCAGCAGCTTGAACAGGGTGAGGGAGCAGTACTTC. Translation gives CASSLNRVREQYF.

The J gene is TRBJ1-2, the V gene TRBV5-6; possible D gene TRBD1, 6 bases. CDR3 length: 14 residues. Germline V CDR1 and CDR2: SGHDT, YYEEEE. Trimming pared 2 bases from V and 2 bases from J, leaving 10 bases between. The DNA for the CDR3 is TGTGCCAGCAGCTTAGGGACAAACAACTATGGCTACACCTTC. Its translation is CASSLGTNNYGYTF.

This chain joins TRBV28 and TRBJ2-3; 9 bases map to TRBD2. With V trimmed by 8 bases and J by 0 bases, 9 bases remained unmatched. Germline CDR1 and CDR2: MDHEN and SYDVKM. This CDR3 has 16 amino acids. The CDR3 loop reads CASLGLAAESTDTQYF. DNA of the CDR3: TGTGCCAGCTTGGGACTAGCCGCAGAGAGCACAGATACGCAGTATTTT.